This T cell receptor (beta chain) derives from a study of cytomegalovirus exposure and HLA in healthy donors. Study results and caveats: The number of N-insertions in an Asian-associated ancestry cluster was reportedly below the approximately 600-donor mean in a later analysis.

The donors comprised healthy bone marrow donors. V was trimmed by 3 bases and J by 9 bases, leaving 10 bases between them. CDR3 length: 13 residues. Germline V lookup: CDR1 SGDLS, CDR2 YYNGEE. With respect to this clone: Antigen: not known.

The PCR employed 60 Vbeta primers together with 13 Jbeta primers. The method was immunoSEQ multiplex PCR; TCRdb's version includes in-frame clones alone and lacks a portion of them. Altogether about 180,000 clones are present, 84% being singletons, with the ten largest covering 4.5% to 5.5%. This clonotype was obtained from a man aged 18 to 29 in good health and CMV-seronegative. The chain joins TRBV9 to TRBJ2-6; the D gene is possibly TRBD1 (6 bases). The sequenced sample consisted of PBMCs. DNA for the CDR3: TGTGCCAGCAGCGAACAGGGAGTCAACGTCCTGACTTTC. This sequence encodes CASSEQGVNVLTF.